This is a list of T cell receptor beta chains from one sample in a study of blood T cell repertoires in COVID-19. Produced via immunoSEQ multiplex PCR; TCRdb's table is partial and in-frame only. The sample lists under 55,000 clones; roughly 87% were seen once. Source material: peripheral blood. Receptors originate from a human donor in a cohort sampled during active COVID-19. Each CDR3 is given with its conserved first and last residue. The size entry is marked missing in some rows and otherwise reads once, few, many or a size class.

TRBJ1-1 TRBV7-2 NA CASSLSVTEAFF
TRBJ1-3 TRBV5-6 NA CASSLGRGTGNTIYF
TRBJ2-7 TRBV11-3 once CASSNLAGGPEQYF
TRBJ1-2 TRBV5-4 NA CASSLWGVSYGYTF
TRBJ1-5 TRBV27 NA CASSPPNQPQHF
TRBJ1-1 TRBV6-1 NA CASSNQGARAFF
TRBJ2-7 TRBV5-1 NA CASSLQVGRYEQYF
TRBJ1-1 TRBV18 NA CASSAYTGGGTEAFF
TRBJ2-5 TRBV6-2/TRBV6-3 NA CASSYSRPGAGGETQYF
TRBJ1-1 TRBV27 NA CASSFGGGRTEAFF
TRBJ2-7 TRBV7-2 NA CASSLPGGGYEQYF
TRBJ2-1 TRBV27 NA CASSLLRASGNGEQFF
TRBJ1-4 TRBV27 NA CASSLSRDRDEKLFF
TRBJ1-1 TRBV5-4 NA CASSNYRGTEAFF
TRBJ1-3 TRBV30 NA CAWTGSGNTIYF
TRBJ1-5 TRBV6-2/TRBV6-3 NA CASSLPGQGWTQPQHF
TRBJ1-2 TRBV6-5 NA CASSSTGQGFHTF
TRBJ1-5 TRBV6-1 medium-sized CASSEGPKSRQHF
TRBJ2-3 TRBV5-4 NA CASSFGGHARSTDTQYF
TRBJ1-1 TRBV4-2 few CASSQNREGTEAFF
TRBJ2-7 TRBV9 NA CASSRGRSYEQYF
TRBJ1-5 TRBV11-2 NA CASSPGPGEQPQHF
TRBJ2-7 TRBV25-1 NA CASSFPGGDYEQYF
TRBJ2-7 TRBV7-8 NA CASSLEHSNSYEQYF
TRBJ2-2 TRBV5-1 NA CASSSTSGNTGELFF
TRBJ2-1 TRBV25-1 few CATSPRDRGEDEQFF
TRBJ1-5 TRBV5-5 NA CASSPTTGDSNQPQHF
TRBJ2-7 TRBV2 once CASSLGGPREVMFYEQYF